This record concerns one T cell receptor (beta chain) sequence. CDR1 and CDR2 (germline): LNHNV, YYDKDF (reference sequence). Germline trimming cut 0 bases from V and 6 bases from J; bases unmatched to any gene: 7. The CDR3 has 16 residues. This entry belongs to a study of blood T cell repertoires in COVID-19. Study background: Italy, Spain and the United States were the sources of the convalescent and acute COVID-19 samples. From T cells, B-cell-depleted T cells, or PBMCs came the material, which was cDNA or gDNA.

Per the authors' pipeline: Estimated nucleated cell counts came from reference gene primer amplification. The protocol was immunoSEQ multiplex PCR, while the TCRdb copy is restricted to in-frame clones and leaves out a portion. That table supplies the V and J calls and clone size; D and trimming were determined from the DNA. The sample contains tens of thousands of clones, roughly 87% of which appear only once. The V call is TRBV15, the J call TRBJ2-3; 9 positions agree with TRBD2. Sequenced sample: peripheral blood. The receptor comes from a man aged 45-65 years with active COVID-19. CDR3 residues: CATSRDRGTSSDTQYF. DNA of the CDR3: TGTGCCACCAGCAGAGATCGGGGGACTAGCTCCGATACGCAGTATTTT.